This TCR beta chain was profiled in a study of cytomegalovirus exposure and HLA in healthy donors. After removal of 5 bases from V and 0 bases from J, the junction contained 7 bases not matched to a gene. The germline V gene encodes CDR1 SGHNT and CDR2 YENEEA. This CDR3 has 16 residues. PCR amplification relied on 60 Vbeta primers (plus 13 Jbeta primers). The table came from immunoSEQ multiplex PCR; TCRdb's copy has only in-frame clones and leaves some out. The sample table includes 150,000 to 200,000 clones. Regarding this clone: Its antigen is not identified.

Study-wide results and limits: It is likely that the observed cluster of highly shared sequence variants was a sequencing artifact. Available immune exposure information was restricted to CMV serostatus only.

The sample consisted of PBMCs. The chain carries TRBV11-3 and TRBJ2-7; 10 positions agree with TRBD1. The TCR comes from a young woman in good health and CMV-seropositive. In nucleotides, the CDR3 is TGTGCCAGCAGCACCCGGGACAGGGGACCCTCCTACGAGCAGTACTTC. Its protein is CASSTRDRGPSYEQYF.